The rows below give T cell receptor beta chains drawn from one sample of a study of blood T cell repertoires in COVID-19. Sequenced by immunoSEQ multiplex PCR; TCRdb stores in-frame clones only, minus some. The table has 200,000 to 300,000 clones, around 88% seen once. The material sequenced was peripheral blood. These receptors all stem from a man between 25 and 39 years old with active or convalescent COVID-19. Each CDR3 is given with its conserved first and last residue. The order of the fields is CDR3 protein, CDR3 DNA, D gene, J gene, clone size, V gene. A D gene is named only where the DNA matches it firmly. Expanded clones are given a class, and other clones once, few, many or no size at all.

CDR3aa: CASSESISMQGSLSNYGYTF
CDR3nt: TGTGCCAGCAGTGAATCCATCTCTATGCAGGGCTCCCTGTCTAACTATGGCTACACCTTC
d_gene: NA
j_gene: TRBJ1-2
abundance: NA
v_gene: TRBV2

CDR3aa: CASSLSAGGTYEQYF
CDR3nt: TGCGCCAGCAGCCTCTCGGCGGGGGGAACCTACGAGCAGTACTTC
d_gene: TRBD2
j_gene: TRBJ2-7
abundance: NA
v_gene: TRBV5-1

CDR3aa: CAISAPKKTQGYYGYTF
CDR3nt: TGTGCCATCAGTGCCCCGAAAAAGACACAGGGATACTATGGCTACACCTTC
d_gene: NA
j_gene: TRBJ1-2
abundance: NA
v_gene: TRBV10-3

CDR3aa: CASSDQLTGGNTIYF
CDR3nt: TGTGCCAGCAGTGATCAGCTGACTGGGGGAAACACCATATATTTT
d_gene: NA
j_gene: TRBJ1-3
abundance: few
v_gene: TRBV6-1

CDR3aa: CASSQEIGLAGEQAKNIQYF
CDR3nt: TGTGCCAGCAGCCAAGAAATCGGACTAGCGGGGGAACAAGCCAAAAACATTCAGTACTTC
d_gene: TRBD2
j_gene: TRBJ2-4
abundance: few
v_gene: TRBV4-2

CDR3aa: CASSYDSRNEKLFF
CDR3nt: TGTGCCAGCAGCTATGACAGCCGAAATGAAAAACTGTTTTTT
d_gene: NA
j_gene: TRBJ1-4
abundance: NA
v_gene: TRBV11-2

CDR3aa: CSVAGWTEAQYF
CDR3nt: TGCAGCGTTGCCGGATGGACGGAGGCCCAGTACTTC
d_gene: NA
j_gene: TRBJ2-5
abundance: NA
v_gene: TRBV29-1

CDR3aa: CASRVDRNKAYNSPLHF
CDR3nt: TGTGCCAGCAGGGTAGACAGAAACAAAGCGTACAATTCACCCCTCCACTTT
d_gene: NA
j_gene: TRBJ1-6
abundance: NA
v_gene: TRBV2

CDR3aa: CASSPQAAPYEQYF
CDR3nt: TGTGCCAGCAGCCCACAGGCGGCACCCTACGAGCAGTACTTC
d_gene: NA
j_gene: TRBJ2-7
abundance: NA
v_gene: TRBV7-9

CDR3aa: CASSVVLPGTGGIHTGELFF
CDR3nt: TGTGCCAGCAGCGTAGTCCTACCCGGGACAGGGGGCATTCACACCGGGGAGCTGTTTTTT
d_gene: TRBD1
j_gene: TRBJ2-2
abundance: NA
v_gene: TRBV9

CDR3aa: CASSTGLMNTEAFF
CDR3nt: TGCGCCAGCTCCACAGGGCTGATGAACACTGAAGCTTTCTTT
d_gene: NA
j_gene: TRBJ1-1
abundance: few
v_gene: TRBV10-1

CDR3aa: CASSLTLSGGSNEQFF
CDR3nt: TGTGCCAGCAGTCTAACGTTGAGCGGGGGATCAAATGAGCAGTTCTTC
d_gene: TRBD2
j_gene: TRBJ2-1
abundance: NA
v_gene: TRBV5-6

CDR3aa: CASRPGTGDGNEQFF
CDR3nt: TGTGCCAGCAGGCCCGGGACAGGGGACGGCAATGAGCAGTTCTTC
d_gene: TRBD1
j_gene: TRBJ2-1
abundance: NA
v_gene: TRBV7-9

CDR3aa: CASSGGDTQYF
CDR3nt: TGTGCCAGCAGCGGAGGAGATACGCAGTATTTT
d_gene: NA
j_gene: TRBJ2-3
abundance: NA
v_gene: TRBV3-1/TRBV3-2

CDR3aa: CASSQVATGGRYEQYF
CDR3nt: TGCGCCAGCAGCCAAGTAGCAACGGGGGGCCGCTACGAGCAGTACTTC
d_gene: NA
j_gene: TRBJ2-7
abundance: NA
v_gene: TRBV4-3

CDR3aa: CAWSPQQFRSYEQYF
CDR3nt: TGTGCCTGGAGTCCCCAACAATTCAGGTCCTACGAGCAGTACTTC
d_gene: NA
j_gene: TRBJ2-7
abundance: few
v_gene: TRBV30

CDR3aa: CASSQGQSYEQYF
CDR3nt: TGTGCCAGCAGCCAAGGACAGTCCTACGAGCAGTACTTC
d_gene: NA
j_gene: TRBJ2-7
abundance: NA
v_gene: TRBV7-2

CDR3aa: CASSINRDPGFEQYF
CDR3nt: TGTGCCAGTAGTATCAACAGGGATCCAGGCTTCGAGCAGTACTTC
d_gene: NA
j_gene: TRBJ2-7
abundance: NA
v_gene: TRBV19

CDR3aa: CASRGGAEAFF
CDR3nt: TGTGCCAGCAGGGGCGGGGCTGAAGCTTTCTTT
d_gene: NA
j_gene: TRBJ1-1
abundance: NA
v_gene: TRBV3-1/TRBV3-2

CDR3aa: CASSTGGTATFGANVLTF
CDR3nt: TGCGCCAGCAGCACGGGCGGGACTGCTACGTTCGGGGCCAACGTCCTGACTTTC
d_gene: NA
j_gene: TRBJ2-6
abundance: NA
v_gene: TRBV5-1

CDR3aa: CASSLRTGTGELFF
CDR3nt: TGTGCCAGCAGCTTAAGGACAGGGACCGGGGAGCTGTTTTTT
d_gene: TRBD1
j_gene: TRBJ2-2
abundance: NA
v_gene: TRBV5-4

CDR3aa: CSVAGSGEEQYF
CDR3nt: TGCAGCGTTGCGGGGTCAGGAGAGGAGCAGTACTTC
d_gene: NA
j_gene: TRBJ2-7
abundance: NA
v_gene: TRBV29-1

CDR3aa: CASSQEAREKLFF
CDR3nt: TGTGCCAGCAGCCAAGAAGCCCGTGAAAAACTGTTTTTT
d_gene: NA
j_gene: TRBJ1-4
abundance: NA
v_gene: TRBV3-1/TRBV3-2

CDR3aa: CASTEQELNTEAFF
CDR3nt: TGTGCCAGCACAGAACAGGAATTGAACACTGAAGCTTTCTTT
d_gene: NA
j_gene: TRBJ1-1
abundance: NA
v_gene: TRBV18

CDR3aa: CASSLEVAEETQYF
CDR3nt: TGCGCCAGCAGCTTGGAGGTAGCCGAAGAGACCCAGTACTTC
d_gene: NA
j_gene: TRBJ2-5
abundance: NA
v_gene: TRBV5-1

CDR3aa: CASSVGRGSHMNTGELFF
CDR3nt: TGTGCCAGCAGCGTAGGTCGGGGGTCCCATATGAACACCGGGGAGCTGTTTTTT
d_gene: NA
j_gene: TRBJ2-2
abundance: NA
v_gene: TRBV9

CDR3aa: CASSLRTGGFMSADTQYF
CDR3nt: TGTGCCAGCTCACTTAGGACAGGGGGCTTTATGTCGGCAGATACGCAGTATTTT
d_gene: TRBD1
j_gene: TRBJ2-3
abundance: NA
v_gene: TRBV18

CDR3aa: CASSPLQRGLTDTQYF
CDR3nt: TGTGCCAGCAGCCCCCTTCAGCGGGGCCTCACAGATACGCAGTATTTT
d_gene: TRBD2
j_gene: TRBJ2-3
abundance: NA
v_gene: TRBV7-8

CDR3aa: CASSLEGGDTEAFF
CDR3nt: TGTGCCAGCAGCTTAGAAGGAGGCGACACTGAAGCTTTCTTT
d_gene: NA
j_gene: TRBJ1-1
abundance: NA
v_gene: TRBV7-9

CDR3aa: CASSLPMAVIETQYF
CDR3nt: TGTGCCAGCAGCCTACCCATGGCGGTAATAGAGACCCAGTACTTC
d_gene: NA
j_gene: TRBJ2-5
abundance: NA
v_gene: TRBV5-4

CDR3aa: CASSPSSGGLYEKLFF
CDR3nt: TGTGCCAGCAGTCCTTCATCGGGGGGACTCTATGAAAAACTGTTTTTT
d_gene: NA
j_gene: TRBJ1-4
abundance: once
v_gene: TRBV6-6

CDR3aa: CASSIVERGPGNEQFF
CDR3nt: TGTGCCAGTAGTATAGTCGAGCGGGGGCCAGGCAATGAGCAGTTCTTC
d_gene: TRBD2
j_gene: TRBJ2-1
abundance: NA
v_gene: TRBV19

CDR3aa: CAPSDRGTNEQFF
CDR3nt: TGTGCCCCCTCGGACAGGGGTACTAATGAGCAGTTCTTC
d_gene: TRBD1
j_gene: TRBJ2-1
abundance: NA
v_gene: TRBV5-8

CDR3aa: CASSQVDRQSGNQPQHF
CDR3nt: TGTGCCAGCAGTCAAGTAGACAGGCAAAGTGGGAATCAGCCCCAGCATTTT
d_gene: NA
j_gene: TRBJ1-5
abundance: NA
v_gene: TRBV6-2/TRBV6-3

CDR3aa: CASSEIVFLAQGSYNEQFF
CDR3nt: TGTGCCAGCAGTGAAATCGTGTTTCTGGCGCAGGGGTCCTACAATGAGCAGTTCTTC
d_gene: NA
j_gene: TRBJ2-1
abundance: NA
v_gene: TRBV6-1

CDR3aa: CSVGQGYTEAFF
CDR3nt: TGCAGCGTCGGACAGGGGTACACTGAAGCTTTCTTT
d_gene: TRBD1
j_gene: TRBJ1-1
abundance: NA
v_gene: TRBV29-1

CDR3aa: CASSSRGRLADTQYF
CDR3nt: TGTGCCAGCAGTTCCCGGGGTAGGTTAGCAGATACGCAGTATTTT
d_gene: NA
j_gene: TRBJ2-3
abundance: few
v_gene: TRBV6-5

CDR3aa: CASSIDRSEAFF
CDR3nt: TGTGCCAGTAGTATCGACAGAAGTGAAGCTTTCTTT
d_gene: NA
j_gene: TRBJ1-1
abundance: NA
v_gene: TRBV19

CDR3aa: CATTVGGAGDTQYF
CDR3nt: TGTGCCACCACCGTCGGGGGGGCGGGAGATACGCAGTATTTT
d_gene: TRBD2
j_gene: TRBJ2-3
abundance: once
v_gene: TRBV15

CDR3aa: CASSYPFNLSSGNTIYF
CDR3nt: TGTGCCAGCAGTTACCCCTTTAATCTTAGCTCTGGAAACACCATATATTTT
d_gene: NA
j_gene: TRBJ1-3
abundance: NA
v_gene: TRBV6-2/TRBV6-3

CDR3aa: CASSLVQGEANTQYF
CDR3nt: TGCGCCAGCAGCTTGGTACAGGGTGAAGCGAATACGCAGTATTTT
d_gene: NA
j_gene: TRBJ2-3
abundance: NA
v_gene: TRBV5-1

CDR3aa: CASSQDKQGTDTQYF
CDR3nt: TGCGCCAGCAGCCAAGATAAGCAGGGCACAGATACGCAGTATTTT
d_gene: NA
j_gene: TRBJ2-3
abundance: NA
v_gene: TRBV4-3

CDR3aa: CATGETSTDTQYF
CDR3nt: TGTGCCACCGGGGAGACCAGCACAGATACGCAGTATTTT
d_gene: NA
j_gene: TRBJ2-3
abundance: NA
v_gene: TRBV24-1

CDR3aa: CASSLDREANIQYF
CDR3nt: TGTGCCAGCAGCTTAGATAGGGAGGCGAACATTCAGTACTTC
d_gene: NA
j_gene: TRBJ2-4
abundance: NA
v_gene: TRBV7-3

CDR3aa: CASSMGVGEETQYF
CDR3nt: TGTGCCAGCAGCATGGGAGTGGGAGAAGAGACCCAGTACTTC
d_gene: NA
j_gene: TRBJ2-5
abundance: NA
v_gene: TRBV2

CDR3aa: CASNPGGGNGNTIYF
CDR3nt: TGCGCCAGCAACCCGGGTGGGGGGAACGGAAACACCATATATTTT
d_gene: NA
j_gene: TRBJ1-3
abundance: NA
v_gene: TRBV5-1

CDR3aa: CASSQSRCRGLYQETQYF
CDR3nt: TGTGCCAGCAGCCAATCACGTTGTCGGGGATTGTACCAAGAGACCCAGTACTTC
d_gene: NA
j_gene: TRBJ2-5
abundance: NA
v_gene: TRBV3-1/TRBV3-2

CDR3aa: CASRTGTGNYGYTF
CDR3nt: TGTGCCAGCAGAACCGGGACAGGAAACTATGGCTACACCTTC
d_gene: TRBD1
j_gene: TRBJ1-2
abundance: few
v_gene: TRBV5-4

CDR3aa: CASSTQTGQPLRGYTF
CDR3nt: TGTGCCAGTAGTACCCAAACCGGACAGCCCCTCCGAGGCTACACCTTC
d_gene: NA
j_gene: TRBJ1-2
abundance: once
v_gene: TRBV19

CDR3aa: CASSIGFSGGAQTQYF
CDR3nt: TGTGCCAGTAGTATCGGTTTTAGCGGGGGGGCGCAGACCCAGTACTTC
d_gene: TRBD2
j_gene: TRBJ2-5
abundance: few
v_gene: TRBV19

CDR3aa: CASSFRVTGELFF
CDR3nt: TGTGCCAGCAGCTTCAGGGTCACCGGGGAGCTGTTTTTT
d_gene: NA
j_gene: TRBJ2-2
abundance: NA
v_gene: TRBV7-7

CDR3aa: CASSEDTGSYEQYF
CDR3nt: TGTGCCAGCAGTGAGGACACAGGGTCCTACGAGCAGTACTTC
d_gene: NA
j_gene: TRBJ2-7
abundance: NA
v_gene: TRBV6-1